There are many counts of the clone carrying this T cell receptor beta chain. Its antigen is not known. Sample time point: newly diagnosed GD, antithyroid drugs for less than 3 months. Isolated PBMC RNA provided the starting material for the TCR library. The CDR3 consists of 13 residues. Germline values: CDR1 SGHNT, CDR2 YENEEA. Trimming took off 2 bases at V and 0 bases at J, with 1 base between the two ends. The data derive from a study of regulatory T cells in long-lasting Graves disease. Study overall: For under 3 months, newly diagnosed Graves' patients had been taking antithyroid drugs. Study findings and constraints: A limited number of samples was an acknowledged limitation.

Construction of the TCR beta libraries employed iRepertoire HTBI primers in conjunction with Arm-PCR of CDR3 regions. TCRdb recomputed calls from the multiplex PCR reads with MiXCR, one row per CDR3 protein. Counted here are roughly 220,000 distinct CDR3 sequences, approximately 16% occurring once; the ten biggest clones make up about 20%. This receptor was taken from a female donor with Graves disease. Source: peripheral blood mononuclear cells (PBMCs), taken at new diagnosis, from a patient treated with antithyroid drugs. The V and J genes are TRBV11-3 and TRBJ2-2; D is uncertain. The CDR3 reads CASSLTNTGELFF. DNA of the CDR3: TGTGCCAGCAGCTTAACGAACACCGGGGAGCTGTTTTTT.